These T cell receptor beta chains were read from a single sample in a study of blood T cell repertoires in COVID-19. Assay: immunoSEQ multiplex PCR; the TCRdb copy retains only in-frame clones and omits some. The top ten clones hold approximately 9.2% of a sample with some 150,000 clones, roughly four fifths of them seen once. Sequencing was performed on peripheral blood. The receptors originated from a human donor with acute or convalescent COVID-19. The donor label of this sample is uncertain. CDR3s include the opening cysteine and the closing phenylalanine or tryptophan. A D gene is named only where the DNA matches it firmly. Part of the rows lack a size; the others show once, few, many or a class for expanded clones.

TRBV9	.	TRBJ2-7	TRBD2	CASSGRTSGDNEEQYF	TGTGCCAGCAGCGGACGGACTAGCGGGGACAATGAAGAGCAGTACTTC
TRBV10-3	.	TRBJ2-6	TRBD1	CAIARGPGANVLTF	TGTGCCATTGCCAGGGGGCCTGGGGCCAACGTCCTGACTTTC
TRBV7-8	once	TRBJ2-7	TRBD1	CASSFSKGALGEQYF	TGTGCCAGCAGCTTCAGCAAGGGGGCACTTGGCGAGCAGTACTTC
TRBV7-3	.	TRBJ1-2	.	CASSHRNAGKNYGYTF	TGTGCCAGCAGCCACAGAAACGCCGGAAAGAACTATGGCTACACCTTC
TRBV2	.	TRBJ2-5	TRBD1	CASTGTVQETQYF	TGTGCCAGCACGGGGACAGTTCAAGAGACCCAGTACTTC
TRBV12-5	.	TRBJ2-3	TRBD1	CASGPDRFPGSDTQYF	TGTGCTAGTGGTCCGGACAGGTTCCCGGGGTCAGATACGCAGTATTTT
TRBV2	.	TRBJ2-1	TRBD1	CASSAGQAPGNEQFF	TGTGCCAGCAGTGCGGGACAGGCCCCGGGGAATGAGCAGTTCTTC
TRBV19	.	TRBJ1-2	.	CASSSDYYGYTF	TGTGCCAGTAGCAGTGATTACTATGGCTACACCTTC
TRBV19	.	TRBJ2-1	.	CASSPPTRSSYNEQFF	TGTGCCAGTAGTCCACCGACTAGGAGCTCCTACAATGAGCAGTTCTTC
TRBV7-6	.	TRBJ2-5	TRBD2	CASSSGGRETQYF	TGTGCCAGCAGCTCCGGCGGGAGGGAGACCCAGTACTTC
TRBV6-5	.	TRBJ2-7	TRBD1	CASSYAGGEDEQYF	TGTGCCAGCAGTTACGCAGGGGGCGAGGACGAGCAGTACTTC
TRBV5-1	few	TRBJ1-1	TRBD1	CASSLNAGTGNTEAFF	TGCGCCAGCAGCTTGAACGCCGGGACAGGGAACACTGAAGCTTTCTTT
TRBV29-1	.	TRBJ2-6	.	CSVHDRTSGANVLTF	TGCAGCGTGCACGACAGGACCTCTGGGGCCAACGTCCTGACTTTC
TRBV4-2	.	TRBJ1-2	.	CASSRGYGYTF	TGTGCCAGCAGCCGAGGCTATGGCTACACCTTC